This TCR beta chain emerged from a study of OX40 agonist ivuxolimab in advanced cancers. As for the study in general: The dose of intravenous ivuxolimab that patients received every 2 weeks ranged from 0.01 to 10 mg/kg.

Overall study results and limits: People who partly responded at 0.1-3.0 mg/kg had some of the least clonal expansion seen.

Germline CDR1 reads MNHEY; CDR2 reads SMNVEV (reference sequence). V shed 3 bases and J shed 7 bases, with 16 bases lying between them. This CDR3 spans 15 amino acids. Prior autoimmune disease or systemic immunosuppression barred patients. This table comes from immunoSEQ multiplex PCR, and its TCRdb copy is limited to in-frame clones, with some not included. This sample carries 25,000 to 30,000 clones, approximately 79% of them seen once, and the ten largest clones take 25% to 30%. This clone has a single count. Its antigen is undetermined. This sequence was found in an adult with an advanced solid tumor such as melanoma, head and neck, liver or kidney cancer. The chain links TRBV27 to TRBJ1-5, with a possible D match to TRBD1 (6 bases). Material: CD4+ or CD8+ T cells sorted from blood, obtained in a trial of the OX40 agonist ivuxolimab. In DNA form, the CDR3 reads TGTGCCAGCAGTTTCTCCGGACAGCCGCGACAGCCCCAGCATTTT. Translation: CASSFSGQPRQPQHF.